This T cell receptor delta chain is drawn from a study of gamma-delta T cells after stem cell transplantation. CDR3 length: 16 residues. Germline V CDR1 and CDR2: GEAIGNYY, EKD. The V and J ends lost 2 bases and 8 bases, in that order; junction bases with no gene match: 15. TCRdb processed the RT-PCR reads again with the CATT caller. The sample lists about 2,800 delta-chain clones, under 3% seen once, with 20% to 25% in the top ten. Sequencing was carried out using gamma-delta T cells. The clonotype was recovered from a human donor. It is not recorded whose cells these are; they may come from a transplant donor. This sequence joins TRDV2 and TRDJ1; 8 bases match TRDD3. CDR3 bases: TGTGCCTGTGACATACTGGGGGCCCAGGTTGGCTGGAAACTCATCTTT. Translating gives CACDILGAQVGWKLIF.